This T cell receptor (beta chain) emerged from a study of T cells in Graves' hyperthyroidism and ophthalmopathy. Study summary: The blood sample was taken at first diagnosis, before treatment began.

Those patients with uncontrolled infection, other autoimmune disease, pregnancy or lactation were excluded. This CDR3 is 14 amino acids long. Germline CDR1 ENHRY, CDR2 SYGVKD. Trimming cost V 7 bases and J 4 bases; bases outside gene matches: 8. RNA transcripts were the template for amplifying TCR beta CDR3 regions. The study used the HTBI primer set for a first-round RT-PCR of the TCR CDR3. TCRdb ran MiXCR on the multiplex PCR reads and lists one entry per CDR3 protein. The data contain some 380,000 distinct CDR3 sequences, about 13% of them singletons. The sequence came from a man aged 25 to 40 with Graves' hyperthyroidism that later progressed to Graves' ophthalmopathy. The rearrangement uses TRBV10-3 and TRBJ1-2, with TRBD1 matching 8 bases. The sequencing sample was made of blood. The CDR3 spells CAIKGEGQGYGYTF. The CDR3 region has the DNA TGTGCCATCAAAGGGGAAGGACAGGGCTATGGCTACACCTTC.